The 12 T cell receptor beta chains presented below share a single source sample, sequenced in a study of shared clonotypes between healthy human individuals. Clones were sequenced by immunoSEQ multiplex PCR, and TCRdb holds only the in-frame ones, with some missing. The data contain roughly 520,000 clones, 95% to 97% of them singletons. The sequencing input was naive CD4+ T cells sorted from blood. Subset specified: CD45RA+ positively selected. Receptors originate from a woman aged 25 to 39 in good health.

V gene TRBV7-9 combines with J gene TRBJ2-3; 7 positions match TRBD1. After removal of 4 bases from V and 3 bases from J, the junction contained 7 bases not matched to a gene. The CDR3 has 15 amino acids. CDR1 and CDR2 (germline): SEHNR, FQNEAQ (reference sequence). The CDR3 is CASSYDQTGTDTQYF. The CDR3 nucleotides read TGTGCCAGCAGCTACGATCAGACAGGGACAGATACGCAGTATTTT.

The chain's CDR3 is CASSPYRGDTEAFF. CDR3 DNA: TGTGCCAGTAGTCCTTACAGGGGAGACACTGAAGCTTTCTTT. This chain uses TRBV19 with TRBJ1-1; 7 positions match TRBD1. CDR3 length: 14 residues. The V gene's germline CDR1 is LNHDA and CDR2 SQIVND (reference sequence). V dropped 5 bases and J dropped 3; count of bases not matched to a gene: 6. Drawing the rest from reference TRBV19 and TRBJ1-1, the complete variable domain is DGGITQSPKYLFRKEGQNVTLSCEQNLNHDAMYWYRQDPGQGLRLIYYSQIVNDFQKGDIAEGYSVSREKKESFPLTVTSAQKNPTAFYLCASSPYRGDTEAFFGQGTRLTVV.

The chain has TRBV4-1 and TRBJ1-3, with D possibly matching TRBD1 (5 bases). V was clipped by 2 bases and J by 4 bases, with 9 bases between them. CDR1 and CDR2 from the germline V gene are MGHRA and YSYEKL. This CDR3 has 14 amino acids. DNA for the CDR3: TGCGCCAGCAGCCAACAGGGAGTGGGAAACACCATATATTTT. The encoded protein is CASSQQGVGNTIYF.

The chain has TRBV11-2 and TRBJ2-7; D is ambiguous. CDR3 size: 14 residues. CDR1 and CDR2 from the germline V gene are SGHAT and FQNNGV. Trimming removed 1 base at V and 5 bases at J, with 12 bases between. The CDR3 sequence: CASSLAYESHEQYF. The CDR3 DNA reads TGTGCCAGCAGCTTAGCTTACGAAAGCCACGAGCAGTACTTC.

The gene calls are TRBV30 and TRBJ2-2; 9 bases match TRBD1. The CDR3 length is 15 residues. V gave up 8 bases and J gave up 4 bases; unmatched junction bases: 11. Germline V gene sequence: CDR1 GTSNPN, CDR2 SVGIG (reference sequence). Written as DNA, the CDR3 is TGTGCCGGGAAGCCGGGACAGGGTGCCACCGGGGAGCTGTTTTTT. Protein: CAGKPGQGATGELFF.

The genes are TRBV18 and TRBJ2-1; D is perhaps TRBD1 (6 bases). The CDR3 is 14 amino acids. V lost 3 bases and J 7 bases, leaving 13 bases between the germline ends. Germline V gives CDR1 KGHSH, CDR2 LQKENI. The CDR3 spells CASSPQGPDNEQFF. CDR3 DNA: TGTGCCAGCTCACCTCAGGGGCCAGATAATGAGCAGTTCTTC.

The rearrangement uses TRBV11-3 and TRBJ2-1, with D unclear. Germline loops: CDR1 SGHNT, CDR2 YENEEA. V was shortened by 0 bases and J by 12 bases, with 12 bases between the two germline ends. The CDR3 sequence is 13 residues long. Here the CDR3 reads CASSLDMGMGQFF. Here the CDR3 DNA reads TGTGCCAGCAGCTTAGATATGGGGATGGGGCAGTTCTTC.

In the case of this clone: The sample holds other DNA sequences that translate to the same CDR3. The chain uses TRBV29-1 and TRBJ2-7; the match to TRBD1 covers 9 bases. Germline CDR1 and CDR2: SQVTM and ANQGSEA. Trimming removed 6 bases from V and 1 base from J; junction bases left unmatched: 4. CDR3 size: 13 residues. CDR3 sequence (DNA): TGCAGCGTACCGGGACAGGGATCCTACGAGCAGTACTTC. It codes for CSVPGQGSYEQYF.

The V and J genes are TRBV10-3 and TRBJ1-5, with a tentative D call TRBD1 (5 bases). The germline gives CDR1 ENHRY, CDR2 SYGVKD. V was pared by 10 bases and J by 1 base, with 8 bases between. The CDR3 has 12 amino acids. CDR3 sequence: CATRDSNQPQHF. In DNA, the CDR3 is TGTGCCACCAGGGACAGCAATCAGCCCCAGCATTTT.

The chain links TRBV11-2 to TRBJ2-5, with 7 nucleotides matching TRBD1. There are 16 residues in the CDR3. The ends lost 6 bases at V and 3 bases at J; junction bases unmatched: 13. Germline-derived CDR1 and CDR2 are SGHAT and FQNNGV. The DNA for the CDR3 is TGTGCCAGCAGGCGGACCGGGACAGTGGGGGAAGAGACCCAGTACTTC. This gives the protein CASRRTGTVGEETQYF.

The chain carries TRBV28 and TRBJ1-1; 7 bases match TRBD1. Looked up from germline, CDR1 is MDHEN and CDR2 is SYDVKM. After removal of 1 base from V and 7 bases from J, the junction contained 3 bases not matched to a gene. The CDR3 spans 13 residues. CDR3 DNA sequence: TGTGCCAGCAGTTTATCTCGACAGGGTGAAGCTTTCTTT. Protein sequence: CASSLSRQGEAFF.

The V and J genes are TRBV28 and TRBJ2-2, with D perhaps TRBD2 (5 bases). V was shortened by 6 bases and J by 5 bases, with 13 bases between the two germline ends. The CDR3 totals 14 residues. Germline V lookup: CDR1 MDHEN, CDR2 SYDVKM. The CDR3 nucleotides are TGTGCCAGCAGCCTTACTAGTTTTACCGGGGAGCTGTTTTTT. Its translation: CASSLTSFTGELFF.